A single sample is the source of the 16 T cell receptor beta chains below, sequenced in a study of T cell changes during pregnancy in multiple sclerosis. Assay used: immunoSEQ multiplex PCR; TCRdb lists only in-frame clones, some missing. The sample comprises 75,000 to 100,000 clones, 92% of which are singletons, and about 2.3% rests with the top ten. The specimen was peripheral blood, collected after pregnancy. These receptors came from a female donor in good health, enrolled as a control in a pregnancy study.

The chain employs TRBV4-1 and TRBJ1-1; 10 bases line up with TRBD1. Germline CDR1 reads MGHRA; CDR2 reads YSYEKL. This CDR3 contains 16 residues. Trimming took 0 bases from V and 4 from J; bases not matched to a gene: 5. The CDR3 DNA is TGCGCCAGCAGCCAAGAAGAAGGGACAGGGGCCACTGAAGCTTTCTTT. This codes for CASSQEEGTGATEAFF.

The chain employs TRBV11-1 and TRBJ1-2, with a weak D call TRBD1 (5 bases). This CDR3 is 13 amino acids long. CDR1 SGHAT and CDR2 FQDESV come from the germline V gene (reference sequence). V dropped 4 bases and J dropped 3 bases, with 9 bases sitting between them. CDR3 loop: CASSSLGDYGYTF. The DNA of the CDR3 is TGTGCCAGCAGCTCCTTAGGGGACTATGGCTACACCTTC.

The V and J genes are TRBV6-1 and TRBJ2-1; D may be TRBD1 (6 bases). V lost 7 bases, J lost 6 bases, and 13 bases lay in between. The germline CDR1 and CDR2 sequences are MNHNS and SASEGT. The CDR3 extends over 13 amino acids. CDR3: CASKTGMANEQFF. The DNA for the CDR3 is TGTGCCAGCAAGACAGGAATGGCCAATGAGCAGTTCTTC.

V gene TRBV7-2 combines with J gene TRBJ2-1; 7 bases map to TRBD2. Losses at the gene ends were 0 bases for V and 7 bases for J; bases not matched to a gene: 3. The CDR3 sequence is 14 residues long. Germline CDR1 and CDR2: SGHTA and FQGNSA. CDR3 sequence reads: CASSLAGGQNEQFF. The CDR3 nucleotides are TGTGCCAGCAGCTTAGCGGGAGGGCAGAATGAGCAGTTCTTC.

The sample holds a few counts of this clone. The V and J genes are TRBV28 and TRBJ2-4; D possibly corresponds to TRBD2 (7 bases). From germline, CDR1 is MDHEN and CDR2 SYDVKM. Trimming shortened V by 6 bases and J by 5 bases, and 8 bases separated the two germline ends. This CDR3 is 12 amino acids long. CDR3 sequence reads: CASRGGENIQYF. As DNA, the CDR3 is TGTGCCAGCAGAGGGGGGGAAAACATTCAGTACTTC.

The gene calls are TRBV15 and TRBJ2-5; D is unclear. Between the trimmed V and J ends, which lost 0 bases and 2 bases, there was a span of 13 bases. CDR1 is LNHNV and CDR2 is YYDKDF in the germline V gene (reference sequence). The CDR3 is 16 residues long. DNA of the CDR3: TGTGCCACCAGCAGAGACCATCCAAACAAACAAGAGACCCAGTACTTC. Amino acids: CATSRDHPNKQETQYF.

The gene calls are TRBV5-1 and TRBJ2-7, with D maybe TRBD2 (6 bases). Germline-derived CDR1 and CDR2 are SGHRS and YFSETQ. The CDR3 loop spans 14 amino acids. Trimming removed 0 bases at V and 0 bases at J, with 7 bases between. CDR3: CASSLERVSYEQYF. CDR3 in DNA: TGCGCCAGCAGCTTGGAGCGGGTCTCCTACGAGCAGTACTTC.

The chain is built from TRBV5-8 and TRBJ1-5; D gene ambiguous. Germline V CDR1 and CDR2: SGHTS, YDEGEE. The CDR3 consists of 13 residues. V was trimmed by 3 bases and J by 4 bases, leaving 8 bases between them. DNA of the CDR3: TGTGCCAGCAGCTACATCTTTAATCAGCCCCAGCATTTT. Translated, it gives CASSYIFNQPQHF.

This clone was detected once. The chain links TRBV5-4 to TRBJ2-7; the D gene is possibly TRBD2 (6 bases). Trimming cost V 6 bases and J 5 bases, with 18 bases left between them. CDR3 length: 14 residues. Germline V lookup: CDR1 SGHNT, CDR2 YYREEE (reference sequence). The CDR3 coding sequence is TGTGCCAGCATGGACCGGGCGGGAACCAACGAGCAGTACTTC. Residues: CASMDRAGTNEQYF.

Turning to this clone: The sample carries other DNA sequences with the same CDR3. The chain combines TRBV27 with TRBJ2-6; 8 positions match TRBD2. The CDR3 has 15 amino acids. Germline values: CDR1 MNHEY, CDR2 SMNVEV (reference sequence). Trimming at V came to 6 bases and at J to 2 bases, leaving 3 bases not matched to a gene. CDR3 DNA: TGTGCCAGCAGCCTCGGGGGGGCTGGGGCCAACGTCCTGACTTTC. Protein sequence: CASSLGGAGANVLTF.

The CDR3 DNA follows: TGTGCCAGCAGCTTAAGAGTCAGTAGCGGGGGGAACACCGGGGAGCTGTTTTTT. Translated, it gives CASSLRVSSGGNTGELFF. The chain carries TRBV7-3 and TRBJ2-2, with 9 positions matching TRBD2. The germline V gene encodes CDR1 SGHTA and CDR2 FQGTGA. Trimming at V came to 1 base and at J to 1 base, leaving 7 bases not matched to a gene. The length of the CDR3 is 18 residues.

CDR3: CASSSDRVNTEAFF. Here the CDR3 DNA reads TGTGCCAGCAGTTCTGACAGAGTCAACACTGAAGCTTTCTTT. This rearrangement joins TRBV27 to TRBJ1-1; the D gene is possibly TRBD1 (5 bases). The germline V gene encodes CDR1 MNHEY and CDR2 SMNVEV (reference sequence). The V end lost 4 bases, the J end lost 2 bases, and 11 bases lay between the germline ends. The CDR3 loop spans 14 amino acids.

The chain uses TRBV19 and TRBJ1-1, with 8 bases lining up with TRBD1. CDR1 and CDR2 (germline): LNHDA, SQIVND (reference sequence). Trimming took 7 bases from V and 7 from J; bases not matched to a gene: 11. The CDR3 extends over 14 amino acids. The CDR3, as DNA: TGTGCCAGTAAAACCCAGGACAGGGCCTATGAAGCTTTCTTT. Its translation is CASKTQDRAYEAFF.

This clone appeared once. This sequence joins TRBV5-1 and TRBJ2-2, with a tentative D call TRBD1 (5 bases). The CDR3 spans 16 residues. The germline V gene encodes CDR1 SGHRS and CDR2 YFSETQ. Trimming stripped 1 base from V and 4 bases from J, with 14 bases between. The chain's CDR3 is CASSLRPGPGTGELFF. CDR3 bases: TGCGCCAGCAGCTTGCGTCCAGGGCCGGGCACCGGGGAGCTGTTTTTT.

The chain carries TRBV6-5 and TRBJ1-1, with 8 bases that match TRBD1. V gave up 6 bases and J gave up 5 bases; unmatched junction bases: 11. The CDR3 sequence is 15 residues long. Per germline, CDR1 MNHEY and CDR2 SVGAGI. The CDR3 sequence is CASRPWTGSATEAFF. Written as DNA, the CDR3 is TGTGCCAGCAGACCCTGGACAGGGAGTGCGACTGAAGCTTTCTTT.

J is TRBJ2-5 and V is TRBV5-1, with 9 bases lining up with TRBD2. J lost 1 base, V lost 0 bases, and 7 bases had no gene match. Germline V gene data show CDR1 as SGHRS and CDR2 as YFSETQ. CDR3 length equals 17 residues. CDR3 coding DNA: TGCGCCAGCAGCTTGGGCGTCGCGGGAGGGTCCCAAGAGACCCAGTACTTC. Translation gives CASSLGVAGGSQETQYF.